The 25 T cell receptor beta chains below were found in one sample sequenced in a study of resident and recirculating memory T cells in vitiligo. Clones were read by immunoSEQ multiplex PCR, and TCRdb kept only the in-frame ones, dropping some. Among tens of thousands of clones listed, roughly 92% were seen once. Sample: blood. All receptors derive from a male donor with vitiligo.

This rearrangement joins TRBV20-1 to TRBJ2-5; D remains ambiguous. Germline values: CDR1 DFQATT, CDR2 SNEGSKA (reference sequence). The V and J ends lost 1 base and 4 bases respectively, with 4 bases between them. This CDR3 is built from 11 residues. Here the CDR3 reads CSARVLETQYF. For the CDR3, the DNA is TGCAGTGCTAGAGTCCTAGAGACCCAGTACTTC.

The chain has TRBV28 and TRBJ2-7; the match to TRBD1 covers 7 bases. The CDR3 is made up of 13 amino acids. Germline V gene sequence: CDR1 MDHEN, CDR2 SYDVKM. V gave up 5 bases and J gave up 2 bases; unmatched junction bases: 3. CDR3 coding DNA: TGTGCCAGCAGTCCGGGACAGCCCTACGAGCAGTACTTC. Translation gives CASSPGQPYEQYF.

The gene calls are TRBV27 and TRBJ1-1, with a possible D match to TRBD1 (6 bases). V lost 4 bases, J lost 4 bases, and 22 bases lay in between. This CDR3 has 17 residues. Germline loops: CDR1 MNHEY, CDR2 SMNVEV (reference sequence). The CDR3 nucleotides are TGTGCCAGCAGTTCGTCGACAGGTCCGCATAGGAGCACTGAAGCTTTCTTT. Its protein product is CASSSSTGPHRSTEAFF.

The CDR3 region has the DNA TGTGCCAGCAGCCCCAAACCCGGGGAGACCCAGTACTTC. Translated, it gives CASSPKPGETQYF. The chain is built from TRBV11-2 and TRBJ2-5; D not resolved. Trimming removed 5 bases at V and 5 bases at J, with 12 bases between. The CDR3 runs to 13 residues. Germline V gene data show CDR1 as SGHAT and CDR2 as FQNNGV.

J is TRBJ2-1 and V is TRBV11-3; 8 nucleotides align to TRBD1. Losses at the gene ends were 5 bases for V and 3 bases for J; bases not matched to a gene: 3. Germline V gene sequence: CDR1 SGHNT, CDR2 YENEEA. This CDR3 is built from 14 residues. The CDR3 DNA sequence: TGTGCCAGCAGCCCAGGGGGCAGCTACAATGAGCAGTTCTTC. Its translation is CASSPGGSYNEQFF.

The chain joins TRBV19 to TRBJ2-2, with D possibly being TRBD1 (6 bases). Deletions cut 1 base from V and 6 bases from J, with 6 bases between. Germline CDR1 and CDR2: LNHDA and SQIVND (reference sequence). The CDR3 has 13 amino acids. The CDR3 reads CASSIGTAGELFF. The CDR3 DNA reads as TGTGCCAGTAGTATAGGGACAGCCGGGGAGCTGTTTTTT. Complete variable domain (other parts from reference TRBV19 and TRBJ2-2): DGGITQSPKYLFRKEGQNVTLSCEQNLNHDAMYWYRQDPGQGLRLIYYSQIVNDFQKGDIAEGYSVSREKKESFPLTVTSAQKNPTAFYLCASSIGTAGELFFGEGSRLTVL.

The chain uses TRBV28 and TRBJ2-1, with 7 bases matching TRBD1. Per germline, CDR1 MDHEN and CDR2 SYDVKM. Trimming cost V 2 bases and J 3 bases; bases outside gene matches: 7. The CDR3 is 16 residues long. DNA for the CDR3: TGTGCCAGCAGTTTAGGGGACAGTGTGGACTACAATGAGCAGTTCTTC. This sequence encodes CASSLGDSVDYNEQFF.

This clone occurred a few times. The gene calls are TRBV11-2 and TRBJ1-1, with D perhaps matching TRBD1 (6 bases). The CDR3 covers 14 residues. Between the trimmed V and J ends, which lost 5 bases and 1 base, there was a span of 11 bases. Germline CDR1 is SGHAT and CDR2 is FQNNGV. This chain's CDR3 is CASSPLTGNTEAFF. The CDR3 nucleotides are TGTGCCAGCAGCCCATTGACAGGGAACACTGAAGCTTTCTTT.

The sample holds one count of this clone. The chain couples TRBV19 to TRBJ1-1; D perhaps matches TRBD1 (6 bases). The germline gives CDR1 LNHDA, CDR2 SQIVND (reference sequence). V was pared by 6 bases and J by 1 base, with 9 bases between. This CDR3 contains 13 residues. CDR3 sequence reads: CASSVQGNTEAFF. The CDR3 nucleotides read TGTGCCAGTAGCGTACAGGGGAACACTGAAGCTTTCTTT.

The gene calls are TRBV4-2 and TRBJ2-3; no clear D gene. The CDR3 is made up of 12 amino acids. V lost 3 bases and J 6 bases, leaving 7 bases between the germline ends. Per germline, CDR1 LGHNA and CDR2 YNFKEQ. CDR3 coding DNA: TGTGCCAGCAGCCAGGCTTGGGATACGCAGTATTTT. This codes for CASSQAWDTQYF.

CDR3 protein: CASSLDARALRYNEQFF. The DNA of the CDR3 is TGTGCCAGCAGCCTTGACGCGAGGGCTCTACGCTACAATGAGCAGTTCTTC. V usage is TRBV9 and J usage is TRBJ2-1, with D possibly being TRBD2 (5 bases). This CDR3 has 17 residues. Germline lookup yields CDR1 SGDLS and CDR2 YYNGEE. V was trimmed by 4 bases and J by 3 bases, leaving 20 bases between them.

V gene TRBV7-6 combines with J gene TRBJ1-4, with 7 positions matching TRBD1. J gave up 4 bases and V 1 base, and 6 bases lay outside the gene matches. Germline lookup yields CDR1 SGHVS and CDR2 FNYEAQ. There are 16 residues in the CDR3. CDR3: CASSLEGQSLNEKLFF. The CDR3 nucleotides read TGTGCCAGCAGCTTAGAGGGACAGTCTCTTAATGAAAAACTGTTTTTT.

The chain has TRBV7-6 and TRBJ2-1; tentative D call: TRBD1 (6 bases). The V gene lost 0 bases and the J gene lost 1 base, with 16 bases spanning the gap. This CDR3 has 18 residues. Germline V gene lookup returns CDR1 SGHVS and CDR2 FNYEAQ. The CDR3 nucleotides read TGTGCCAGCAGCTTAGCCCTTACAGGGACGGGTTCCTACAATGAGCAGTTCTTC. This codes for CASSLALTGTGSYNEQFF.

The chain links TRBV5-1 to TRBJ2-4, with 9 positions matching TRBD1. The ends lost 4 bases at V and 10 bases at J; junction bases unmatched: 12. CDR3 length: 15 residues. Germline loops: CDR1 SGHRS, CDR2 YFSETQ. The CDR3 here is CASSAGTGRGEIQYF. CDR3 sequence (DNA): TGCGCCAGCAGCGCTGGGACAGGGAGGGGGGAAATTCAGTACTTC.

The chain combines TRBV6-5 with TRBJ1-1, with 10 bases fitting TRBD1. The germline V gene encodes CDR1 MNHEY and CDR2 SVGAGI. The ends lost 8 bases at V and 1 base at J; junction bases unmatched: 4. CDR3 length: 14 residues. The CDR3 sequence: CASRDRGSNTEAFF. The CDR3 nucleotides are TGTGCCAGCCGGGACAGGGGCTCGAACACTGAAGCTTTCTTT.

The chain combines TRBV11-2 with TRBJ1-3; no definite D call. CDR3 size: 15 residues. V lost 7 bases and J 2 bases, leaving 15 bases between the germline ends. Germline V gives CDR1 SGHAT, CDR2 FQNNGV. CDR3 in amino acids: CASTSLGVAGNTIYF. The CDR3 bases are TGTGCCAGCACCTCACTGGGCGTCGCTGGAAACACCATATATTTT.

This chain connects TRBV7-8 to TRBJ1-1; 7 bases align to TRBD1. Germline V gene data show CDR1 as SGHVS and CDR2 as FQNEAQ. The CDR3 covers 19 residues. V was pared by 5 bases and J by 6 bases, with 24 bases of the junction left unmatched. CDR3: CASSPRDLTTGRVIAEAFF. For the CDR3, the DNA is TGTGCCAGCAGCCCGCGTGATTTAACGACAGGGCGGGTTATTGCTGAAGCTTTCTTT. Together with reference TRBV7-8 and TRBJ1-1, the CDR3 gives the full variable domain: GAGVSQSPRYKVAKRGQDVALRCDPISGHVSLFWYQQALGQGPEFLTYFQNEAQLDKSGLPSDRFFAERPEGSVSTLKIQRTQQEDSAVYLCASSPRDLTTGRVIAEAFFGQGTRLTVV.

The chain carries TRBV7-2 and TRBJ2-7; weak D call: TRBD2 (6 bases). Germline CDR1 is SGHTA and CDR2 is FQGNSA. CDR3 length equals 17 residues. The V gene lost 5 bases and the J gene lost 2 bases, with 22 bases spanning the gap. CDR3 bases: TGTGCCAGCAGCCCCCCAGTGGCGGGGCCTTCCACCTACGAGCAGTACTTC. Its protein is CASSPPVAGPSTYEQYF.

This sequence joins TRBV9 and TRBJ2-3; 7 bases map to TRBD2. Trimming took 0 bases from V and 6 from J; bases not matched to a gene: 4. The CDR3 is 14 amino acids. Germline CDR1 reads SGDLS; CDR2 reads YYNGEE. The CDR3 nucleotides read TGTGCCAGCAGCGTAGAACTAGCGTCCGATACGCAGTATTTT. The encoded protein is CASSVELASDTQYF.

The chain recombines TRBV27 with TRBJ2-1; TRBD1 matches 7 bases. J lost 0 bases, V lost 0 bases, and 5 bases had no gene match. This CDR3 has 17 residues. Per the germline V gene, CDR1 is MNHEY and CDR2 is SMNVEV (reference sequence). The CDR3 DNA reads as TGTGCCAGCAGTTTATCGACACCAGGGGGCTCCTACAATGAGCAGTTCTTC. Translation: CASSLSTPGGSYNEQFF.

The genes are TRBV2 and TRBJ2-1, with 16 positions matching TRBD2. The CDR3 length is 15 residues. Germline assignment: CDR1 SNHLY and CDR2 FYNNEI. The trim removed 5 bases at V and 8 bases at J, leaving 3 bases unmatched. The CDR3 sequence: CASSSGLAGGDEQFF. CDR3 coding DNA: TGTGCCAGCAGTTCGGGACTAGCGGGGGGGGATGAGCAGTTCTTC. Full variable domain (rest looked up from reference TRBV2 and TRBJ2-1): EPEVTQTPSHQVTQMGQEVILRCVPISNHLYFYWYRQILGQKVEFLVSFYNNEISEKSEIFDDQFSVERPDGSNFTLKIRSTKLEDSAMYFCASSSGLAGGDEQFFGPGTRLTVL.

This clone turned up a few times. The chain has TRBV7-2 and TRBJ1-5, with D maybe TRBD1 (5 bases). The CDR3 is 14 residues long. V shed 7 bases and J shed 2 bases, with 12 bases lying between them. The germline V gene has CDR1 SGHTA and CDR2 FQGNSA. The DNA for the CDR3 is TGTGCCAGCACCCGAGCGGGGGGCAATCAGCCCCAGCATTTT. This codes for CASTRAGGNQPQHF.

V gene TRBV15 combines with J gene TRBJ1-5; D might be TRBD1 (6 bases). The CDR3 totals 16 residues. Germline V gene data show CDR1 as LNHNV and CDR2 as YYDKDF (reference sequence). Trimming left V 0 bases short and J 6 bases short, with 15 bases between. The CDR3 region is CATSREQGWLSQPQHF. CDR3 in DNA: TGTGCCACCAGCAGAGAGCAGGGGTGGCTAAGTCAGCCCCAGCATTTT.

A few counts support this clone. The V gene is TRBV27, the J gene TRBJ1-6; D gene unclear. This CDR3 has 13 residues. V shed 3 bases and J shed 11 bases, with 11 bases lying between them. Looked up from germline, CDR1 is MNHEY and CDR2 is SMNVEV (reference sequence). CDR3 residues: CASSFSPRAPLHF. The DNA for the CDR3 is TGTGCCAGCAGTTTTAGTCCTCGGGCACCCCTCCACTTT.

This rearrangement joins TRBV5-1 to TRBJ2-7; 7 bases fit TRBD2. CDR3 length: 15 residues. CDR1 is SGHRS and CDR2 is YFSETQ in the germline V gene. Trimming took 0 bases from V and 6 from J; bases not matched to a gene: 9. CDR3 sequence: CASSLEGTTVAEQYF. The CDR3 region has the DNA TGCGCCAGCAGCTTGGAAGGGACTACTGTAGCCGAGCAGTACTTC.